This T cell receptor (beta chain) was obtained from a study of CD8 T cells in Susac syndrome. An input of about 0.45 to 1 ug of RNA was subjected to reverse transcription using random hexamers. Using its own MiXCR run on the immunoSEQ multiplex PCR reads, TCRdb lists one record per CDR3 protein. The sample lists around 160,000 distinct CDR3 sequences, about 94% occurring once. The germline V gene has CDR1 ENHRY and CDR2 SYGVKD. The length of the CDR3 is 16 residues. Unmatched junction bases numbered 12, after V lost 7 bases and J lost 3 bases. The TCR comes from a human donor in good health. Sequences were obtained from CD4+ T cells from PBMCs. The genes are TRBV10-3 and TRBJ2-7; 10 nucleotides line up with TRBD2. The CDR3 loop is CAINDPLAGAFYEQYF. CDR3 bases: TGTGCCATCAACGATCCCCTAGCGGGGGCTTTCTACGAGCAGTACTTC.